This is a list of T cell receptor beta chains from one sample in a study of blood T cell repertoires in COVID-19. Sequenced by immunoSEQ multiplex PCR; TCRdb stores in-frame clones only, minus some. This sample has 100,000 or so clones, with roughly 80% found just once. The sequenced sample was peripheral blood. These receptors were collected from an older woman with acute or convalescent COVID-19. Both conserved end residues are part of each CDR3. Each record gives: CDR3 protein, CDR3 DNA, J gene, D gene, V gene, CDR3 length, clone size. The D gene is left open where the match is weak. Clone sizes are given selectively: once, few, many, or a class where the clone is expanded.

CDR3aa: CASSQGSTGTGLYEQYF
CDR3nt: TGTGCCAGCAGCCAAGGCTCAACCGGGACAGGGCTCTACGAGCAGTACTTC
j_gene: TRBJ2-7
d_gene: TRBD1
v_gene: TRBV4-2
len: 17
abundance: .

CDR3aa: CASSDWAAFF
CDR3nt: TGTGCCAGCAGTGACTGGGCCGCTTTCTTT
j_gene: TRBJ1-1
d_gene: .
v_gene: TRBV2
len: 10
abundance: .

CDR3aa: CASSLGGPWSEQYF
CDR3nt: TGTGCCAGCAGTTTGGGCGGGCCCTGGTCTGAGCAGTACTTC
j_gene: TRBJ2-7
d_gene: .
v_gene: TRBV28
len: 14
abundance: .

CDR3aa: CASSQDLGRTGRDTGELFF
CDR3nt: TGTGCCAGCAGCCAAGACTTGGGGCGAACAGGACGTGACACCGGGGAGCTGTTTTTT
j_gene: TRBJ2-2
d_gene: .
v_gene: TRBV3-1/TRBV3-2
len: 19
abundance: .

CDR3aa: CASSPSGNTEAFF
CDR3nt: TGTGCCAGCAGCCCCTCGGGAAACACTGAAGCTTTCTTT
j_gene: TRBJ1-1
d_gene: .
v_gene: TRBV7-9
len: 13
abundance: many

CDR3aa: CASRSGKELYGYTF
CDR3nt: TGTGCCAGCAGGAGCGGGAAGGAATTATATGGCTACACCTTC
j_gene: TRBJ1-2
d_gene: .
v_gene: TRBV6-5
len: 14
abundance: few

CDR3aa: CATKPRDRKNEQFF
CDR3nt: TGTGCCACCAAGCCCCGGGACAGAAAAAATGAGCAGTTCTTC
j_gene: TRBJ2-1
d_gene: TRBD1
v_gene: TRBV24-1
len: 14
abundance: .

CDR3aa: CASSLNTGELFF
CDR3nt: TGTGCCAGCAGCCTTAACACCGGGGAGCTGTTTTTT
j_gene: TRBJ2-2
d_gene: .
v_gene: TRBV9
len: 12
abundance: .

CDR3aa: CASRRQGLNQPQHF
CDR3nt: TGTGCCAGCAGACGACAGGGCCTCAATCAGCCCCAGCATTTT
j_gene: TRBJ1-5
d_gene: TRBD1
v_gene: TRBV27
len: 14
abundance: .

CDR3aa: CASSPDFYEQYF
CDR3nt: TGTGCCAGCAGCCCCGACTTCTACGAGCAGTACTTC
j_gene: TRBJ2-7
d_gene: .
v_gene: TRBV7-8
len: 12
abundance: .

CDR3aa: CSVEDLLGQGTSSGELFF
CDR3nt: TGCAGCGTTGAAGATCTTCTGGGACAGGGGACGTCGTCCGGGGAGCTGTTTTTT
j_gene: TRBJ2-2
d_gene: TRBD1
v_gene: TRBV29-1
len: 18
abundance: .

CDR3aa: CASSSSAGSLFF
CDR3nt: TGTGCCAGCAGCTCGTCGGCAGGCTCTCTGTTCTTC
j_gene: TRBJ2-1
d_gene: .
v_gene: TRBV3-1/TRBV3-2
len: 12
abundance: .

CDR3aa: CASSIAADRRNYGYTF
CDR3nt: TGTGCCAGTAGTATAGCCGCCGACAGGCGAAACTATGGCTACACCTTC
j_gene: TRBJ1-2
d_gene: .
v_gene: TRBV19
len: 16
abundance: .

CDR3aa: CAWRAAGTGENQPQHF
CDR3nt: TGTGCCTGGAGGGCGGCGGGGACAGGGGAGAATCAGCCCCAGCATTTT
j_gene: TRBJ1-5
d_gene: TRBD1
v_gene: TRBV30
len: 16
abundance: .

CDR3aa: CASGGQGAGGDIQYF
CDR3nt: TGTGCCAGCGGCGGACAGGGGGCAGGGGGGGACATTCAGTACTTC
j_gene: TRBJ2-4
d_gene: TRBD1
v_gene: TRBV2
len: 15
abundance: .

CDR3aa: CASSRLAGDEQFF
CDR3nt: TGTGCCAGTAGCCGACTAGCGGGAGATGAGCAGTTCTTC
j_gene: TRBJ2-1
d_gene: TRBD2
v_gene: TRBV19
len: 13
abundance: .

CDR3aa: CASSFSGLQPDTQYF
CDR3nt: TGTGCCAGCTCATTCTCGGGACTCCAACCTGATACGCAGTATTTT
j_gene: TRBJ2-3
d_gene: .
v_gene: TRBV18
len: 15
abundance: .

CDR3aa: CASSPGTPNYGYTF
CDR3nt: TGTGCCAGCAGCCCGGGGACACCCAACTATGGCTACACCTTC
j_gene: TRBJ1-2
d_gene: .
v_gene: TRBV7-2
len: 14
abundance: .

CDR3aa: CASRNQGGDEQYF
CDR3nt: TGTGCCAGCCGAAACCAAGGGGGGGACGAGCAGTACTTC
j_gene: TRBJ2-7
d_gene: .
v_gene: TRBV2
len: 13
abundance: .

CDR3aa: CASSHPGQGMREKLFF
CDR3nt: TGTGCCAGCAGTCACCCCGGACAGGGAATGCGTGAAAAACTGTTTTTT
j_gene: TRBJ1-4
d_gene: TRBD1
v_gene: TRBV28
len: 16
abundance: .

CDR3aa: CASSQRTGNEQYF
CDR3nt: TGTGCCAGCAGCCAAAGGACAGGTAACGAGCAGTACTTC
j_gene: TRBJ2-7
d_gene: TRBD1
v_gene: TRBV7-8
len: 13
abundance: .

CDR3aa: CASRERGDRAFYGYTF
CDR3nt: TGTGCCAGCAGAGAGAGGGGGGACAGGGCCTTCTATGGCTACACCTTC
j_gene: TRBJ1-2
d_gene: TRBD1
v_gene: TRBV28
len: 16
abundance: few

CDR3aa: CASSPGEAGEQYF
CDR3nt: TGTGCCAGCAGCCCGGGGGAAGCGGGGGAGCAGTACTTC
j_gene: TRBJ2-7
d_gene: TRBD2
v_gene: TRBV7-6
len: 13
abundance: .

CDR3aa: CATFVHGSIGELFF
CDR3nt: TGTGCCACCTTCGTCCACGGGAGTATCGGGGAGCTGTTTTTT
j_gene: TRBJ2-2
d_gene: .
v_gene: TRBV28
len: 14
abundance: .

CDR3aa: CASWGLQETQYF
CDR3nt: TGTGCCAGCTGGGGCTTGCAAGAGACCCAGTACTTC
j_gene: TRBJ2-5
d_gene: .
v_gene: TRBV18
len: 12
abundance: .

CDR3aa: CASSQAPRESPLHF
CDR3nt: TGCGCCAGCAGCCAAGCGCCCAGGGAATCACCCCTCCACTTT
j_gene: TRBJ1-6
d_gene: .
v_gene: TRBV4-3
len: 14
abundance: .

CDR3aa: CASSYGLIYGYTF
CDR3nt: TGTGCCAGCAGTTACGGACTGATCTATGGCTACACCTTC
j_gene: TRBJ1-2
d_gene: .
v_gene: TRBV6-2/TRBV6-3
len: 13
abundance: .

CDR3aa: CASSQEAGQNNQPQHF
CDR3nt: TGTGCCAGCAGCCAAGAGGCGGGACAGAACAATCAGCCCCAGCATTTT
j_gene: TRBJ1-5
d_gene: TRBD1
v_gene: TRBV3-1/TRBV3-2
len: 16
abundance: .

CDR3aa: CASSESSGGYNEQFF
CDR3nt: TGCGCCAGCAGTGAGAGTAGCGGGGGATACAATGAGCAGTTCTTC
j_gene: TRBJ2-1
d_gene: TRBD2
v_gene: TRBV10-2
len: 15
abundance: .

CDR3aa: CASSRAGGPRETQYF
CDR3nt: TGCGCCAGCAGCAGAGCGGGGGGGCCTAGGGAGACCCAGTACTTC
j_gene: TRBJ2-5
d_gene: TRBD2
v_gene: TRBV5-1
len: 15
abundance: .

CDR3aa: CASSASISLAGSTDTQYF
CDR3nt: TGCGCCAGCAGTGCTTCGATTTCGCTAGCGGGGAGCACAGATACGCAGTATTTT
j_gene: TRBJ2-3
d_gene: TRBD2
v_gene: TRBV10-1
len: 18
abundance: .

CDR3aa: CASSQNLASGTGETQYF
CDR3nt: TGTGCCAGCAGCCAAAACCTCGCTAGCGGGACTGGGGAGACCCAGTACTTC
j_gene: TRBJ2-5
d_gene: TRBD2
v_gene: TRBV3-1/TRBV3-2
len: 17
abundance: once

CDR3aa: CASSGAWNTEAFF
CDR3nt: TGTGCCAGCAGTGGTGCGTGGAACACTGAAGCTTTCTTT
j_gene: TRBJ1-1
d_gene: .
v_gene: TRBV2
len: 13
abundance: .

CDR3aa: CASSFRGSYEQYF
CDR3nt: TGTGCCAGCAGTTTCAGGGGATCCTACGAGCAGTACTTC
j_gene: TRBJ2-7
d_gene: .
v_gene: TRBV12-3/TRBV12-4
len: 13
abundance: .

CDR3aa: CASTRLGGSNQPQHF
CDR3nt: TGTGCCAGTACCCGCCTAGGTGGCAGCAATCAGCCCCAGCATTTT
j_gene: TRBJ1-5
d_gene: .
v_gene: TRBV19
len: 15
abundance: .

CDR3aa: CASSWRMGPNYGYTF
CDR3nt: TGTGCCAGCAGTTGGCGAATGGGCCCTAACTATGGCTACACCTTC
j_gene: TRBJ1-2
d_gene: .
v_gene: TRBV6-2/TRBV6-3
len: 15
abundance: .

CDR3aa: CASSISGTKNEQFF
CDR3nt: TGTGCCAGTAGTATTTCCGGGACTAAAAATGAGCAGTTCTTC
j_gene: TRBJ2-1
d_gene: TRBD2
v_gene: TRBV19
len: 14
abundance: .

CDR3aa: CASSPQSNQPQHF
CDR3nt: TGTGCCAGCAGTCCCCAGAGCAATCAGCCCCAGCATTTT
j_gene: TRBJ1-5
d_gene: .
v_gene: TRBV27
len: 13
abundance: few

CDR3aa: CASSQFPQETQYF
CDR3nt: TGTGCCAGCAGCCAGTTTCCGCAAGAGACCCAGTACTTC
j_gene: TRBJ2-5
d_gene: .
v_gene: TRBV3-1/TRBV3-2
len: 13
abundance: .

CDR3aa: CASSRLAGESYEQYF
CDR3nt: TGTGCCAGCAGTCGACTAGCGGGAGAGTCCTACGAGCAGTACTTC
j_gene: TRBJ2-7
d_gene: .
v_gene: TRBV21-1
len: 15
abundance: once

CDR3aa: CASSVQGADTQYF
CDR3nt: TGTGCCAGCAGCGTACAGGGGGCAGATACGCAGTATTTT
j_gene: TRBJ2-3
d_gene: TRBD1
v_gene: TRBV5-6
len: 13
abundance: .

CDR3aa: CASSFSGSYSNQPQHF
CDR3nt: TGCGCCAGCAGCTTTTCCGGGTCCTATAGCAATCAGCCCCAGCATTTT
j_gene: TRBJ1-5
d_gene: .
v_gene: TRBV5-1
len: 16
abundance: .

CDR3aa: CSVGDYYNEQFF
CDR3nt: TGCAGCGTAGGTGACTATTACAATGAGCAGTTCTTC
j_gene: TRBJ2-1
d_gene: .
v_gene: TRBV29-1
len: 12
abundance: .

CDR3aa: CAISEGADQETQYF
CDR3nt: TGTGCCATCAGTGAGGGGGCGGACCAAGAGACCCAGTACTTC
j_gene: TRBJ2-5
d_gene: .
v_gene: TRBV10-3
len: 14
abundance: .

CDR3aa: CAWSPGGYGYTF
CDR3nt: TGTGCCTGGAGTCCCGGAGGCTATGGCTACACCTTC
j_gene: TRBJ1-2
d_gene: .
v_gene: TRBV30
len: 12
abundance: few

CDR3aa: CAWSVLGNYGYTF
CDR3nt: TGTGCCTGGAGTGTCCTCGGGAACTATGGCTACACCTTC
j_gene: TRBJ1-2
d_gene: .
v_gene: TRBV30
len: 13
abundance: once

CDR3aa: CASSVGGVNTGELFF
CDR3nt: TGTGCCAGCAGCGTTGGAGGGGTAAACACCGGGGAGCTGTTTTTT
j_gene: TRBJ2-2
d_gene: .
v_gene: TRBV9
len: 15
abundance: .

CDR3aa: CASSPTGAYGYTF
CDR3nt: TGTGCCAGCAGCCCGACAGGGGCCTATGGCTACACCTTC
j_gene: TRBJ1-2
d_gene: TRBD1
v_gene: TRBV7-9
len: 13
abundance: .

CDR3aa: CASSVLPGGDYEQYF
CDR3nt: TGTGCCAGCAGCGTATTGCCAGGGGGTGACTACGAGCAGTACTTC
j_gene: TRBJ2-7
d_gene: TRBD1
v_gene: TRBV9
len: 15
abundance: .

CDR3aa: CSASFGAGWGVSGNTIYF
CDR3nt: TGCAGTGCTAGTTTCGGGGCAGGGTGGGGGGTCTCTGGAAACACCATATATTTT
j_gene: TRBJ1-3
d_gene: .
v_gene: TRBV20-1
len: 18
abundance: .

CDR3aa: CASSEGGRAGETQYF
CDR3nt: TGTGCCAGCAGCGAGGGCGGGAGGGCCGGAGAGACCCAGTACTTC
j_gene: TRBJ2-5
d_gene: TRBD2
v_gene: TRBV9
len: 15
abundance: .

CDR3aa: CASSSPDSSSSYNEQFF
CDR3nt: TGTGCCAGCAGCTCCCCGGACAGTTCTAGCTCCTACAATGAGCAGTTCTTC
j_gene: TRBJ2-1
d_gene: .
v_gene: TRBV9
len: 17
abundance: .

CDR3aa: CASTTDRGTDGYTF
CDR3nt: TGTGCCAGTACCACTGACAGGGGAACGGATGGCTACACCTTC
j_gene: TRBJ1-2
d_gene: TRBD1
v_gene: TRBV19
len: 14
abundance: .

CDR3aa: CASSLQTGKNTEAFF
CDR3nt: TGTGCCAGCAGTTTACAAACAGGGAAGAACACTGAAGCTTTCTTT
j_gene: TRBJ1-1
d_gene: .
v_gene: TRBV28
len: 15
abundance: .

CDR3aa: CASLGQGAYNEQFF
CDR3nt: TGTGCCAGCTTAGGACAGGGGGCCTACAATGAGCAGTTCTTC
j_gene: TRBJ2-1
d_gene: TRBD1
v_gene: TRBV7-9
len: 14
abundance: .